A selection of T cell receptor beta chains follows, all from one sample in a study of blood T cell repertoires in COVID-19. TCRdb keeps only in-frame clones here, not all; method: immunoSEQ multiplex PCR. The repertoire includes around 250,000 clones, 88% of them detected once, and more than 0.55% sits in the top ten. Sequencing was carried out using peripheral blood. The receptors stem from a human donor in a cohort sampled during active COVID-19. Each CDR3 is given with its conserved first and last residue. The D gene is left open where the match is weak. The size entry is marked missing in some rows and otherwise reads once, few, many or a size class.

NA TRBJ1-3 TRBV29-1 NA TGCAGCGTTGATCCCACAGGAGCTGGAAACACCATATATTTT CSVDPTGAGNTIYF
NA TRBJ2-4 TRBV28 NA TGTGCCAGCAGTTTATTATGGGCAGATCATTTAGCCAAAAACATTCAGTACTTC CASSLLWADHLAKNIQYF
NA TRBJ1-5 TRBV6-5 NA TGTGCCAGCAAACAGGGAAAAGAGCAGCCCCAGCATTTT CASKQGKEQPQHF
TRBD1 TRBJ1-5 TRBV19 NA TGTGCCAGTAGAATGGGACAGGTCAATCAGCCCCAGCATTTT CASRMGQVNQPQHF
NA TRBJ2-7 TRBV28 NA TGTGCCAGCAGACAGGGCTCCTACGAGCAGTACTTC CASRQGSYEQYF
NA TRBJ1-6 TRBV27 NA TGTGCCAGCAGTCTCTTAGGACTAGGTGGTTCACCCCTCCACTTT CASSLLGLGGSPLHF
NA TRBJ1-1 TRBV5-1 NA TGCGCCAGCAGCTTGAGGGGGAACACTGAAGCTTTCTTT CASSLRGNTEAFF
TRBD2 TRBJ2-3 TRBV9 NA TGTGCCAGCAGTGGTCTAGCGGGAGTTTATTTT CASSGLAGVYF
TRBD2 TRBJ2-7 TRBV18 NA TGTGCCAGCTCACCGACACTAGCGGCCTCCTACGAGCAGTACTTC CASSPTLAASYEQYF
NA TRBJ2-3 TRBV19 once TGTGCCAGTACCTCCACAGGCTACTGGGCAGATACGCAGTATTTT CASTSTGYWADTQYF
NA TRBJ1-1 TRBV20-1 NA TGCAGTGCTTTAACCGGGAACGAAGCTTTCTTT CSALTGNEAFF
NA TRBJ1-2 TRBV4-1 NA TGCGCCAGCAGCCAAGGTCTGATGGTTCACAGTACTAACTATGGCTACACCTTC CASSQGLMVHSTNYGYTF
NA TRBJ1-1 TRBV19 NA TGTGCCAGTAGTACTACAGAGAACACTGAAGCTTTCTTT CASSTTENTEAFF
NA TRBJ1-1 TRBV12-5 NA TGTGCTAGTGGTCTGACAGCAGGGGCACAGAACACTGAAGCTTTCTTT CASGLTAGAQNTEAFF
TRBD1 TRBJ1-4 TRBV3-1/TRBV3-2 NA TGTGCCAGCAGCCAAGTAGGGACAGGGGGAACTAATGAAAAACTGTTTTTT CASSQVGTGGTNEKLFF
NA TRBJ1-1 TRBV10-3 NA TGTGCCTCCCAGGCAGGGACTCGCATGAACACTGAAGCTTTCTTT CASQAGTRMNTEAFF
TRBD2 TRBJ2-7 TRBV28 NA TGTGCCAGCAGTTCGTCATTGAGGACTAGAGCGCGAGAGCAGTACTTC CASSSSLRTRAREQYF
TRBD1 TRBJ1-1 TRBV27 NA TGTGCCAGCAGTAGACAGGGAGAGAACACTGAAGCTTTCTTT CASSRQGENTEAFF
TRBD1 TRBJ2-3 TRBV5-1 NA TGCGCCAGCAGCTCCGGACAGGAGGCAACAGATACGCAGTATTTT CASSSGQEATDTQYF
NA TRBJ1-5 TRBV6-2/TRBV6-3 NA TGTGCCAGCAGTGTGACAGGCACTGGGTATGTGCCCCAGCATTTT CASSVTGTGYVPQHF
NA TRBJ2-2 TRBV6-2/TRBV6-3 NA TGTGCCAGCAGTCTACAGGGTTTGGACACCGGGGAGCTGTTTTTT CASSLQGLDTGELFF
NA TRBJ1-2 TRBV19 NA TGTGCCAGTAGTCCGGGTCTTGGAAGTGGCTACACCTTC CASSPGLGSGYTF
NA TRBJ1-2 TRBV30 NA TGTGCCTGGAGTGTACAAGGGGGAAGCTACACCTTC CAWSVQGGSYTF
NA TRBJ1-6 TRBV5-8 NA TGTGCCAGCAGCTCCTTTAGGGGGACACCCCTCCACTTT CASSSFRGTPLHF
NA TRBJ1-2 TRBV3-1/TRBV3-2 NA TGTGCCAGCAGCCAAGATAGACATAGTGGCTACACCTTC CASSQDRHSGYTF
TRBD1 TRBJ1-1 TRBV30 NA TGTGCCTGGAGTGAGGACAGGCTGAGAGCTTTCTTT CAWSEDRLRAFF
TRBD1 TRBJ2-7 TRBV7-8 once TGTGCCAGCAGACGACAGGGGATCGACGAGCAGTACTTC CASRRQGIDEQYF
TRBD1 TRBJ1-2 TRBV7-9 once TGTGCCAGCAGCTCCAGACAGGGATCTTCCTATGGCTACACCTTC CASSSRQGSSYGYTF
TRBD2 TRBJ2-1 TRBV2 once TGTGCCAGCAGTGAACACGGGGGGGATGTTAATGAGCAGTTCTTC CASSEHGGDVNEQFF
NA TRBJ2-7 TRBV18 NA TGTGCCAGCTCACCCAGGGTAGATTACGAGCAGTACTTC CASSPRVDYEQYF